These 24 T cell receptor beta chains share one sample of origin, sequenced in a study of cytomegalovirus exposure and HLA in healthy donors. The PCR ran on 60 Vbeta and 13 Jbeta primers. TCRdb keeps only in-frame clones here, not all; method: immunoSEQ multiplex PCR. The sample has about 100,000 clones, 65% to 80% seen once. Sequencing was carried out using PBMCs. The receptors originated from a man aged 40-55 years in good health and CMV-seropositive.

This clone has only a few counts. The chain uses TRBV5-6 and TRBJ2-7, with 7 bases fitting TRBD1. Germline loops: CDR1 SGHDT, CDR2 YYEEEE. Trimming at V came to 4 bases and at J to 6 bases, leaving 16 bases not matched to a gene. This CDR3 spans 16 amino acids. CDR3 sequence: CASSGDRDYSGGEQYF. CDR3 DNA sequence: TGTGCCAGCAGCGGGGACCGGGATTACTCAGGGGGCGAGCAGTACTTC.

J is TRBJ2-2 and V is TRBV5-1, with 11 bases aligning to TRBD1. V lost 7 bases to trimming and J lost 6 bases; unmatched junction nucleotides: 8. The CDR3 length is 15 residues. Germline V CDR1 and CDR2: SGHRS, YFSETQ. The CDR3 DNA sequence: TGCGCCAGCCTTTCGGGGACAGGGGGATCCGGGGAGCTGTTTTTT. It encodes CASLSGTGGSGELFF.

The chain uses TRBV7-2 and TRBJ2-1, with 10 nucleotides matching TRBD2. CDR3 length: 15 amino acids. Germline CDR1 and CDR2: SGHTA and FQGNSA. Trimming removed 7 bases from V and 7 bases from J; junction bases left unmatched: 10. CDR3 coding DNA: TGTGCCAGCATCCTTCTAGCGGGAGTGGGGAATGAGCAGTTCTTC. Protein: CASILLAGVGNEQFF.

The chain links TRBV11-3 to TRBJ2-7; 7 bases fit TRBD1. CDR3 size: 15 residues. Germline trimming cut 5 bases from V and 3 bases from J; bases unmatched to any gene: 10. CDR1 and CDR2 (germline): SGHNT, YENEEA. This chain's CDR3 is CASSAGTAKFYEQYF. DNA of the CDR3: TGTGCCAGCAGCGCCGGGACAGCTAAATTCTACGAGCAGTACTTC.

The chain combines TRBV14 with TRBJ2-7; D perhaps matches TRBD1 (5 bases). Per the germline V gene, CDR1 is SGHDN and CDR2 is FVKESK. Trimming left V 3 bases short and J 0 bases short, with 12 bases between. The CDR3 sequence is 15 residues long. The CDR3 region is CASSQLGVLSYEQYF. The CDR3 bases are TGTGCCAGCAGCCAGTTAGGGGTCCTCTCCTACGAGCAGTACTTC.

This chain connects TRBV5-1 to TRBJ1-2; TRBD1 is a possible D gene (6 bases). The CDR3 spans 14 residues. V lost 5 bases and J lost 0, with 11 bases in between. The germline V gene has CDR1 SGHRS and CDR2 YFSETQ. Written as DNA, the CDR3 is TGCGCCAGCAGTCAGGGGACCTCTAACTATGGCTACACCTTC. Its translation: CASSQGTSNYGYTF.

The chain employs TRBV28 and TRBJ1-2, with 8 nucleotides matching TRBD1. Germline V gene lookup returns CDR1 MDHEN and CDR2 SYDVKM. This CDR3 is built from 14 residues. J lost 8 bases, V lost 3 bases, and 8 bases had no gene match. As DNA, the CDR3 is TGTGCCAGCAGTTTGACCGGACAGGGTGTGGGCTACACCTTC. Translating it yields CASSLTGQGVGYTF.

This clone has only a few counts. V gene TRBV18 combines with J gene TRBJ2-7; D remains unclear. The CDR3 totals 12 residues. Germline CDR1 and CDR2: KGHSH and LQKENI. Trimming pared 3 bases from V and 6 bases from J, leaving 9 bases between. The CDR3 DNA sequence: TGTGCCAGCTCACCCGATACCGGCGAGCAGTACTTC. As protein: CASSPDTGEQYF.

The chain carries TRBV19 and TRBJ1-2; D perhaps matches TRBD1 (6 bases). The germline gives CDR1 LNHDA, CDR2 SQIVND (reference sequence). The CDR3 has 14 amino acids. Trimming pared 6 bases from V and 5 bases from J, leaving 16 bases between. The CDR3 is CASRPRQGYYGYTF. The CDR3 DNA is TGTGCCAGTAGGCCGCGTCAGGGGTATTATGGCTACACCTTC.

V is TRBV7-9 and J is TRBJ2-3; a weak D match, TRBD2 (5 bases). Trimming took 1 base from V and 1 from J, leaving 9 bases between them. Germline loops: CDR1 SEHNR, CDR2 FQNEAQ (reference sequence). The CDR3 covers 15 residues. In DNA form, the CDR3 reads TGTGCCAGCAGCTTAGGGGGAGACCGCACAGATACGCAGTATTTT. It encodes CASSLGGDRTDTQYF.

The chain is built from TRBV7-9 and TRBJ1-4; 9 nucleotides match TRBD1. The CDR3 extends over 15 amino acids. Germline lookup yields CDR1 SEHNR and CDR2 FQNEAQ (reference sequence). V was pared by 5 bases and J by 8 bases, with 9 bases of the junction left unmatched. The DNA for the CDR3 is TGTGCCAGCAGCCAACCGGGACAGGGAAACGAAAAACTGTTTTTT. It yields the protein CASSQPGQGNEKLFF.

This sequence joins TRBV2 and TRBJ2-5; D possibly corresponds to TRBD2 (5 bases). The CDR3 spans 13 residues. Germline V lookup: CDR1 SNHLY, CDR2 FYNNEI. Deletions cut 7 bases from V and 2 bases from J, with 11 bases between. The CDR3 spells CASTGLTQETQYF. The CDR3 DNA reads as TGTGCCAGCACTGGACTGACTCAAGAGACCCAGTACTTC.

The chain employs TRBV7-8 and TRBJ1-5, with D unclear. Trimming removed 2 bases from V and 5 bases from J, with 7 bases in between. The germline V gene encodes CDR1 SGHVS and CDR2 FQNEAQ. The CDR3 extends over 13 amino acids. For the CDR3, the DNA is TGTGCCAGCAGCTTACAGCGGGATCAGCCCCAGCATTTT. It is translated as CASSLQRDQPQHF.

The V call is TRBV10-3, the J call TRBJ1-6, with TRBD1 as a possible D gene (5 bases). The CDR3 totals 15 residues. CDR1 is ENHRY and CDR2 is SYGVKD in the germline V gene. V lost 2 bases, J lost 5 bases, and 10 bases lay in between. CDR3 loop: CAISEAGRNNSPLHF. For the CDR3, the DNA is TGTGCCATCAGTGAGGCGGGACGTAATAATTCACCCCTCCACTTT.

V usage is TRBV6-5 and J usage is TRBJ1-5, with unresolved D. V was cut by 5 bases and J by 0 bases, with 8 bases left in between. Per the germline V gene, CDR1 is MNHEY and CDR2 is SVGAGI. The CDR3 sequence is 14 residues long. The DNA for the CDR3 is TGTGCCAGCAGTACCCGGAGTAGCAATCAGCCCCAGCATTTT. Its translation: CASSTRSSNQPQHF.

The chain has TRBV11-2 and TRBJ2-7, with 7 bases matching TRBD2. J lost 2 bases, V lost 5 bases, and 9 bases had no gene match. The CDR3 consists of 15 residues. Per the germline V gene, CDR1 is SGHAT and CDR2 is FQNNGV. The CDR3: CASSRDGGGTYEQYF. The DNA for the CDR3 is TGTGCCAGCAGCCGGGACGGGGGAGGGACCTACGAGCAGTACTTC.

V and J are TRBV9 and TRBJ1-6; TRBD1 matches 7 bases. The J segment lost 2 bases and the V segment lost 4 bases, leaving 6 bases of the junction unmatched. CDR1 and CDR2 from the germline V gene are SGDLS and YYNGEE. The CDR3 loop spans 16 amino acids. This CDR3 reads CASSPGQTTYNSPLHF. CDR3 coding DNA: TGTGCCAGCAGCCCGGGACAGACTACCTATAATTCACCCCTCCACTTT.

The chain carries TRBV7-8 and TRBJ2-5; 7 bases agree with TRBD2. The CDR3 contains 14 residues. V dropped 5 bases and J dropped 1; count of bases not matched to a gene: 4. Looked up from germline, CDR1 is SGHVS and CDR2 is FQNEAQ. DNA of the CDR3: TGTGCCAGCAGCCTCGGGGGGACCCAAGAGACCCAGTACTTC. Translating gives CASSLGGTQETQYF.

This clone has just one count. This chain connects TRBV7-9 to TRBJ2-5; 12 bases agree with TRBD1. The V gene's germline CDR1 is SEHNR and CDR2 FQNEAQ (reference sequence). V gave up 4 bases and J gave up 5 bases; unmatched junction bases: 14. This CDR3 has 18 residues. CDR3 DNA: TGTGCCAGCAGCTACGGGACAGGGGGCGCGAATTCAAGGGAGACCCAGTACTTC. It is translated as CASSYGTGGANSRETQYF.

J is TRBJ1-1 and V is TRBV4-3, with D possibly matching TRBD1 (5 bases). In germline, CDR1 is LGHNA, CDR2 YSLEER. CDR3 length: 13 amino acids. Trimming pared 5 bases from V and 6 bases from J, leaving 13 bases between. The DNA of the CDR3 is TGCGCCAGCAGCAGATGGGGCGGGGCTGAAGCTTTCTTT. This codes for CASSRWGGAEAFF.

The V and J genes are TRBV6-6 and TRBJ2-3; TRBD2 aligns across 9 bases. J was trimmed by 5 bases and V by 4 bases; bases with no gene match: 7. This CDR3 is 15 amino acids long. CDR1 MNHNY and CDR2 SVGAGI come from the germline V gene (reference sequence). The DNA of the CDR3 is TGTGCCAGCAGTTGGCTAGCGGGACAAGGAGATACGCAGTATTTT. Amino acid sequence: CASSWLAGQGDTQYF.

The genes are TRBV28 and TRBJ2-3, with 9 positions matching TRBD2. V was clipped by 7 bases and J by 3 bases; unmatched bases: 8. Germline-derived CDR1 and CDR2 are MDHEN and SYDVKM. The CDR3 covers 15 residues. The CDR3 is CASNDGLAGTDTQYF. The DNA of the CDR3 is TGTGCCAGCAACGACGGCCTAGCGGGAACAGATACGCAGTATTTT.

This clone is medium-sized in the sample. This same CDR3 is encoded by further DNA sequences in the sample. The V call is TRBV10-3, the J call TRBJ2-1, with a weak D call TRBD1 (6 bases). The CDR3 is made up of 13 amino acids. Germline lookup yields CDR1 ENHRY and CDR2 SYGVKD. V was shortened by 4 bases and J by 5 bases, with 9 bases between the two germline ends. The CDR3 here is CAISGNRDNEQFF. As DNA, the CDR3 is TGTGCCATCAGTGGAAACAGGGACAATGAGCAGTTCTTC.

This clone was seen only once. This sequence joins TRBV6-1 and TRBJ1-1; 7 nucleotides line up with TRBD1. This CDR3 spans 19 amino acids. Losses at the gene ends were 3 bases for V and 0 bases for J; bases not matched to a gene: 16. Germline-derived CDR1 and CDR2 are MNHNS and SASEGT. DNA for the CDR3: TGTGCCAGCAGTGAGGTTTTTGTCGGGGTCAGGGGGGTGAACACTGAAGCTTTCTTT. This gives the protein CASSEVFVGVRGVNTEAFF.